Listed below are T cell receptor beta chains from one sample, sequenced in a study of blood T cell repertoires in COVID-19. This table comes from immunoSEQ multiplex PCR, and its TCRdb copy is limited to in-frame clones, with some not included. The sample holds 200,000 or so clones; approximately 90% are singletons and the top ten take over 3%. Sequences were obtained from PBMCs or T cells enriched from blood (not recorded which). These receptors were obtained from a middle-aged woman with acute COVID-19. The CDR3 runs from the conserved cysteine through the conserved F or W. A D gene is named only where the DNA matches it firmly. A row's size may be missing; if present it is once, few, many or a size class.

clone_size j_call v_call d_call cdr3_aa cdr3_nt
. TRBJ1-1 TRBV2 . CASSELMLGDTEAFF TGTGCCAGCAGTGAATTGATGTTGGGAGACACTGAAGCTTTCTTT
. TRBJ2-7 TRBV4-3 TRBD1 CASSTGGYEQYF TGCGCCAGCAGCACAGGGGGCTACGAGCAGTACTTC
. TRBJ1-2 TRBV9 . CASSVIGTLDMGYTF TGTGCCAGCAGCGTAATAGGGACATTGGACATGGGCTACACCTTC
few TRBJ1-1 TRBV5-8 . CASSYKGRENTEAFF TGTGCCAGCAGCTACAAGGGCAGGGAGAACACTGAAGCTTTCTTT
. TRBJ1-2 TRBV12-3/TRBV12-4 . CASSPGSGGGYTF TGTGCCAGCAGCCCGGGGTCAGGCGGGGGCTACACCTTC
. TRBJ1-2 TRBV27 TRBD1 CASGSYRGWENGYTF TGTGCCAGCGGCTCTTACAGGGGGTGGGAGAATGGCTACACCTTC
. TRBJ2-3 TRBV7-3 . CASGTPGLGTDTQYF TGTGCCAGCGGAACACCAGGGTTGGGCACAGATACGCAGTATTTT
. TRBJ2-2 TRBV9 TRBD1 CASSVGQGPGELFF TGTGCCAGCAGCGTAGGACAGGGCCCCGGGGAGCTGTTTTTT
. TRBJ2-7 TRBV18 . CASSPVSASSYEQYF TGTGCCAGCTCACCAGTGAGCGCTAGCTCCTACGAGCAGTACTTC
. TRBJ1-2 TRBV9 . CASSVGGFPNYGYTF TGTGCCAGCAGCGTAGGAGGGTTCCCTAACTATGGCTACACCTTC
. TRBJ1-5 TRBV9 TRBD1 CASSVGTGGQPQHF TGTGCCAGCAGCGTCGGGACAGGGGGTCAGCCCCAGCATTTT
. TRBJ1-2 TRBV5-4 TRBD1 CASSKAGTGGRGYTF TGTGCCAGCAGCAAAGCCGGGACAGGGGGACGTGGCTACACCTTC
. TRBJ2-3 TRBV6-2/TRBV6-3 TRBD2 CASSYGAGGADTQYF TGTGCCAGCAGTTACGGTGCGGGGGGGGCAGATACGCAGTATTTT
once TRBJ1-2 TRBV4-1 . CASSRTAVDYYGYTF TGCGCCAGCAGCCGAACGGCAGTTGACTACTATGGCTACACCTTC
. TRBJ1-1 TRBV7-8 . CASSLIPRAGADTEAFF TGTGCCAGCAGCCTTATCCCCCGGGCGGGGGCGGACACTGAAGCTTTCTTT
few TRBJ1-4 TRBV19 . CASSIGGLGEKLFF TGTGCCAGTAGTATCGGGGGACTAGGTGAAAAACTGTTTTTT
. TRBJ2-7 TRBV6-2/TRBV6-3 TRBD2 CASSYQSSGAYEQYF TGTGCCAGCAGTTACCAATCTAGCGGGGCCTACGAGCAGTACTTC
. TRBJ1-5 TRBV19 TRBD1 CASSKTDRENQPQHF TGTGCCAGTAGTAAAACGGACAGGGAAAATCAGCCCCAGCATTTT
once TRBJ1-4 TRBV5-8 . CASIYPGLTEKLFF TGTGCCAGCATCTATCCCGGACTCACCGAAAAACTGTTTTTT
. TRBJ1-2 TRBV29-1 . CSAPLDLYGYTF TGCAGCGCCCCCTTAGATCTTTATGGCTACACCTTC
. TRBJ2-1 TRBV5-8 TRBD1 CASSRGTAVFDEQFF TGTGCCAGCAGCCGAGGGACAGCAGTTTTCGATGAGCAGTTCTTC
. TRBJ2-5 TRBV5-6 . CASSSRRGGQETQYF TGTGCCAGCAGCTCACGGAGGGGGGGCCAAGAGACCCAGTACTTC